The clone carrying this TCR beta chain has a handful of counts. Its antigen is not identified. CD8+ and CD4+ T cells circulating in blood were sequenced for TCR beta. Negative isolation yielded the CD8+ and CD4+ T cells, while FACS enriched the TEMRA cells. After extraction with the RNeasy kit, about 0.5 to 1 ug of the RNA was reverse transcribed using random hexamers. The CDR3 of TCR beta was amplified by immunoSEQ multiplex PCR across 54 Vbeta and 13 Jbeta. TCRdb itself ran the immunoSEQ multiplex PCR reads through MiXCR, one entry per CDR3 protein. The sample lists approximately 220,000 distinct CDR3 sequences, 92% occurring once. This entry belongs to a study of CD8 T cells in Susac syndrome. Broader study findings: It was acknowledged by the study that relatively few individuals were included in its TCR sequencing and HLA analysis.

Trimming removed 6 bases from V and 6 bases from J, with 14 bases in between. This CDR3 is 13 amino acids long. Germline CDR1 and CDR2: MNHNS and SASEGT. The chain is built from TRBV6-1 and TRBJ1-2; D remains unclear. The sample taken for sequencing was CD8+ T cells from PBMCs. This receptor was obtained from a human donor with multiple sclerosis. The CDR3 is CASRRHRDHGYTF. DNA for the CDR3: TGTGCCAGCAGACGACACAGAGATCATGGCTACACCTTC.